Sequencing of this T cell receptor (beta chain) was carried out in a study of identical twins. General study results and limits: Monozygotic twins shared more out-of-frame TCR alpha than recombination models predicted.

TCRdb used MiXCR to reprocess the 5' RACE reads, holding one entry per CDR3 protein. The repertoire holds some 730,000 distinct CDR3 sequences, with 18% as singletons. From germline, CDR1 is SNHLY and CDR2 FYNNEI. This CDR3 region has 12 residues. The J segment lost 11 bases and the V segment lost 3 bases, leaving 6 bases of the junction unmatched. A note on this clonotype: What it binds is unknown.

This same sample was also taken into another study, of T cells expressing NK-cell markers. That work adds: The study found dominant NKG2C+ clonotypes at about 1.0-8% of CD8+ T cells in roughly six donors. In several donors, dominant clonotypes made up about 28.3-65% of CD3+CD56-NKG2C+ cells. Specificity for HCMV among expanded NKG2C+ T cell clones was not established.

This TCR was recovered from a woman under 30 in good health. Sequencing was carried out using PBMCs. The gene calls are TRBV2 and TRBJ1-1; 7 nucleotides align to TRBD1. In DNA, the CDR3 is TGTGCCAGCAGTGACAATACAGGGGCGGCTTTCTTT. Protein sequence: CASSDNTGAAFF.